This T cell receptor (beta chain) was profiled in a study of cytomegalovirus exposure and HLA in healthy donors. The CDR3 loop spans 13 amino acids. V was pared by 6 bases and J by 5 bases, with 4 bases of the junction left unmatched. Germline CDR1 and CDR2: SNHLY and FYNNEI. This clone was observed a few times. Its antigen is undetermined. Overall study results and limits: It emerged from a later analysis that several of the most significant clusters appeared to be linked to common viral pathogens. Roughly uniform sequencing depth across donors was assumed, possibly incorrectly. Across donors, most TCRs were seen rarely, yet some public ones were widespread. According to a later analysis, most TCR beta chains associated with CMV appeared HLA-restricted.

The PCR was carried out with 60 Vbeta primers and 13 Jbeta primers. TCRdb's copy holds only in-frame clones and misses some; the assay was immunoSEQ multiplex PCR. The sample carries 150,000 or so clones, around four fifths recorded once. The sample consisted of PBMCs. This clonotype originated in a young man in good health and CMV-seronegative. The J gene is TRBJ2-1, the V gene TRBV2; 7 nucleotides match TRBD2. The CDR3 nucleotides are TGTGCCAGCAGCACGGGACTAAACAATGAGCAGTTCTTC. Translation: CASSTGLNNEQFF.